The subject of this entry is one T cell receptor (beta chain). This clone has a handful of counts. The target of this receptor is not known. No per-base quality is available; no much larger clone lies one base away. The cohort was made up of under 800 healthy bone marrow donors. At the time of sampling, every cohort member was nominally healthy, though immune exposures that went unrecorded were likely present. The donor tested CMV seronegative, placing the donor among the approximately 400 seronegative members of the cohort. Every donor gave a peripheral blood sample, and the peripheral blood mononuclear cells from that sample were used for TCR beta sequencing. The Qiagen DNeasy Blood Extraction Kit was used to extract genomic DNA from the blood cell samples. To prepare the library, the immunoSEQ multiplex PCR assay was applied. For the multiplex PCR, a mixture combining 60 forward primers for TCR Vbeta segments and 13 reverse primers for TCR Jbeta segments was used. The CDR3 region of rearranged TCR beta genes was amplified from genomic DNA with a multiplex PCR assay. The Illumina HiSeq System was used to sequence the amplified TCR beta libraries as 87-base-pair reads. On the study's bioinformatics: In a later analysis, tens of millions of unique TCR beta chains were counted across the roughly 610 repertoires, and roughly 11 million of these chains were shared by at least two donors. A nearest-neighbor algorithm error-corrected the raw reads and collapsed the reads into unique sequences, merging closely related sequences to remove PCR and sequencing errors. Alignment of CDR3 sequences to IMGT reference sequences was used to assign V, D and J gene segments. For a sequence to be retained, a match of at least six nucleotides to both a V gene segment and a J gene segment was required. Rearrangements were classified as productive when the CDR3 lacked stop codons and remained in frame with V and J, and all other rearrangements were classified as non-productive. Following IMGT convention, CDR3 was defined as the stretch from the second conserved V-encoded cysteine to the conserved J-encoded phenylalanine. In an earlier analysis of roughly 580 of the donors, sequences lacking an unambiguous match to a single V gene segment were excluded. An earlier analysis of about 600 of the donors called V segments functional above 56.7% productive rearrangements and segregating when the between-donor standard deviation exceeded 5%. A statistical classification framework was built for diagnosing cytomegalovirus status from the catalog of TCR beta chain sequences. A later analysis assigned V and J genes by comparing TCR nucleotide sequences with IMGT/GENE-DB human TR gene sequences. Using the TCRdist pipeline, a later analysis assigned CDR3 sequences along with most-parsimonious VDJ recombination scenarios. In a later analysis, each TCR beta chain was defined by its CDR3 amino acid sequence together with its V-gene family, and reads lacking a unique V-gene family were excluded. A later analysis removed 592 highly shared, low-generation-probability nucleotide sequences to deal with suspected cross-contamination and a sequencing artifact. A later analysis calculated a clonal expansion index for each public chain from normalized within-repertoire ranks of inferred template counts. In a later analysis, generation probabilities were computed with a VDJ recombination model fitted to out-of-frame rearrangements, and the resulting probabilities were checked against IGoR. In a later analysis, TCR-TCR, TCR-HLA and TCR-CMV co-occurrence was scored with hypergeometric tests, and a repertoire-size bias correction was applied to TCR pairs. To estimate false discovery rates, a later analysis permuted the HLA or CMV assignments 20 times. In a later analysis, co-occurring TCRs were grouped using DBSCAN, with TCRdist sequence similarity added in when clustering inside HLA-allele-positive subsets. Repertoires with fewer than 30,000 or more than 120,000 public chains, plus five repertoires with anomalous nucleotide sharing, were excluded from co-occurrence clustering. Not all clones reach the TCRdb copy of this immuneACCESS table, which keeps in-frame sequences only. Checked studies attribute under half of the gap to unresolved V genes and leave the rest unexplained. V and J calls plus clone size are reproduced from that table; the DNA served to infer D and trimming. The sample profile shows under 150,000 clones; 77% of them were found once. The ten most abundant clones make up roughly 1% of the sample.

The data are from a study of cytomegalovirus exposure and HLA in healthy donors (TCRdb year 2017). A note on the overall study: An earlier analysis of approximately 640 of the donors reported 250 to 350 Gb of sequence data and approximately 110 million unique TCR beta sequences from roughly 200 million T cells. In a later genetic analysis, genome-wide SNP genotypes for about three fifths of the roughly 670 donors were used, and that subset was treated as a discovery cohort. Along with the approximately 600-subject first cohort, a separate validation cohort of around 110 different subjects was used. The study aimed to test whether signatures of past pathogen exposure could be identified by cataloging public T cell receptors. To predict cytomegalovirus infection status, the study combined high-throughput TCR immunosequencing, statistical association of individual TCRs with disease status, and machine learning. A later analysis re-examined previously published TCR beta repertoires from several hundred donors and added high-resolution HLA genotyping to investigate patterns of TCR occurrence. About five DR-DQ haplotypes were treated as single units for association and clustering because of strong linkage in the cohort. The T cell repertoires of 550 to 850 subjects were profiled by immunosequencing and related to cytomegalovirus serostatus. Alongside the repertoire data, information on donor age, sex, ethnicity and CMV serostatus was compiled. Among around 400 genotyped donors of the cohort, an average of around 240,000 unique TCR beta nucleotide sequences were sequenced per donor, roughly a sixth of them non-productive. An early release covering some 640 HLA-typed donors comprised approximately 290 gigabases of sequencing data and around 80 million unique TCR sequences. An earlier analysis of some 500 of the donors used high-throughput TCR beta sequencing to judge whether each TCR beta V gene segment behaved as functional or pseudogenic. HLA typing included class I and class II loci at four-digit resolution. Rather than using new phenotypic data, the later analysis identified candidate immune exposures from TCR beta sequences and from how often those sequences occurred across donors. Every discovery cohort repertoire had been produced on one sequencing platform. Among the roughly 370 genotyped donors, around 79% belonged to the genetic ancestry cluster associated with self-reported Caucasian donors. The number of donors typed differed by locus, with about 629-630 for A, B, C, DRB1 and DQB1, 522 for DQA1, over 600 for DPA1, and 400 to 490 for DPB1.

What the study reported, not specific to this receptor: A few of the identified cytomegalovirus-associated TCR beta chains were confirmed in vitro to be specific for cytomegalovirus antigens. A further reported finding was that TCR beta sequences accurately predicted the HLA-A and HLA-B alleles for most subjects in the first cohort. In the study, roughly 160 TCR beta chains were listed as associated with cytomegalovirus. Because HLA typing was missing for some donors at each locus, association tests included only the typed subset. Most CMV-associated TCR beta chains appeared to be HLA-restricted in a later analysis, and the HLA associations seemed to be driven largely by CMV exposure. This cohort had only TCR beta chains sequenced, and the lack of alpha or paired-chain data limited which features could be detected. The authors suggested that the approach could potentially be generalized to other disease states and immunological phenotypes. The classifier was reported to diagnose cytomegalovirus status with high specificity and sensitivity in both the original cohort and the validation cohort. Roughly uniform sequencing depth across donors was assumed in presence/absence analyses, although this assumption may not hold. Most TCR sequences were seen in very few donors, while some public TCRs were found in many individuals. When HLA alleles, especially DR and DQ, strongly co-occurred, TCR associations were difficult to assign to individual alleles. In a later analysis, some 18,000 TCR beta sequences were associated with specific HLA alleles at a false discovery rate of 0.05. A later analysis found that TCR association rates varied across HLA loci, with DRB1 alleles showing the most associated TCRs and HLA-C alleles the fewest. Correlated functional status among segregating V segments might be attributable to linkage disequilibrium, but an unknown experimental factor could not be ruled out. For the cohort, immune exposure information was limited to CMV serostatus. A cluster of highly shared sequence variants was judged likely to be a technical artifact of the sequencing pipeline. Broadly in line with IMGT annotations, most TCR beta V segments showed up in productive rearrangements about 87% or about 30% of the time in an earlier analysis of around 600 of the donors. According to a later analysis, parvovirus B19, influenza, CMV and Epstein-Barr virus appeared linked to several top co-occurrence clusters. Some IMGT-functional V segments, including TRBV6-2 and TRBV6-3, could not be distinguished by the 87-base-pair reads and were therefore excluded. In a later genetic analysis, fewer N-insertions in productive TCRs were reported among donors in an Asian-associated ancestry cluster than the roughly 700-donor mean. The earlier analysis of some 540 of the donors excluded 15 to 20 rarely observed V segments, including chromosome 9 orphons, because counts were too low. In a later genetic analysis, a missense DCLRE1C variant was associated with V-gene and J-gene trimming of TCR beta chains, and the association was replicated in an independent cohort. In a later analysis, HLA-associated TCR beta chains showed more clonal expansion and lower generation probabilities than non-associated chains that were equally common.

The CDR1 and CDR2 encoded by the germline V gene (reference sequence) are MNHEY and SMNVEV. The CDR3 measures 14 amino acids from cysteine to phenylalanine. Only the CDR3 DNA is retained, 42 bases long and in frame from the first base. V was cut back by 3 bases and J by 3 bases, leaving a gap of 8 bases between them. Recombination joined TRBV27 with TRBJ2-2; a weak D assignment points to TRBD2 (5 bases agree). The receptor was isolated from a woman between 55 and 75 years old in good health and CMV-seronegative. The source material was PBMCs. The CDR3 sequence is CASSFLSDTGELFF. In nucleotide form, the sequence is TGTGCCAGCAGTTTTCTTAGCGACACCGGGGAGCTGTTTTTT.